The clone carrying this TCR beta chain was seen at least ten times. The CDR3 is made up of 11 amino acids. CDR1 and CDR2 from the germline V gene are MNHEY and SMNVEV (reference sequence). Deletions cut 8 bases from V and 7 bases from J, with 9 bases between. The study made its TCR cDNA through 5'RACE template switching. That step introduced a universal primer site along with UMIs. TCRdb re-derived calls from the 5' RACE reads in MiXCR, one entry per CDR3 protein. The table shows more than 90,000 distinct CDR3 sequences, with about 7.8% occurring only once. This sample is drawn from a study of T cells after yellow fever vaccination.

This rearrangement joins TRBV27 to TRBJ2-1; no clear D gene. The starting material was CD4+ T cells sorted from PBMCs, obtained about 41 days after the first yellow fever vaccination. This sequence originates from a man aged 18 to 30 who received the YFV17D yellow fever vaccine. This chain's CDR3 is CASGLGNEQFF. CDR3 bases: TGTGCCAGCGGGTTAGGGAATGAGCAGTTCTTC.